Below, 18 T cell receptor beta chains from the same sample are listed, as sequenced in a study of cytomegalovirus exposure and HLA in healthy donors. Primers: 60 Vbeta forward and 13 Jbeta reverse. Measured with immunoSEQ multiplex PCR; TCRdb has only the in-frame clones, and not every one. The sample contains around 130,000 clones, around two thirds of which appear only once. Specimen: PBMCs. The source of these receptors is a woman aged 40 to 55 in good health and CMV-seropositive.

This chain uses TRBV10-1 with TRBJ2-1, with TRBD2 identical over 9 bases. CDR1 and CDR2 from the germline V gene are WNHNN and SYGVQD (reference sequence). The CDR3 is 15 residues long. Trimming removed 0 bases from V and 3 bases from J; junction bases left unmatched: 0. CDR3 loop: CASSESSGSYNEQFF. The CDR3, as DNA: TGCGCCAGCAGTGAGTCTAGCGGGAGCTACAATGAGCAGTTCTTC.

This chain connects TRBV11-2 to TRBJ2-1; TRBD2 aligns across 8 bases. The V and J ends lost 5 bases and 4 bases, in that order; junction bases with no gene match: 7. The CDR3 runs to 15 residues. Per the germline V gene, CDR1 is SGHAT and CDR2 is FQNNGV. The CDR3 DNA reads as TGTGCCAGCAGCCCCGCGGGGGGCCTTTACAATGAGCAGTTCTTC. This translates into CASSPAGGLYNEQFF.

As to this clone: Other DNA sequences from this sample encode an identical CDR3 as well. The V gene is TRBV5-1, the J gene TRBJ2-1, with 11 bases lining up with TRBD2. After removal of 4 bases from V and 7 bases from J, the junction contained 10 bases not matched to a gene. The CDR3 spans 16 residues. Germline CDR1 SGHRS, CDR2 YFSETQ. CDR3 nucleotide sequence: TGCGCCAGCAGCGGATTAGCGGGAGGGCCGGGAAATGAGCAGTTCTTC. It translates to CASSGLAGGPGNEQFF.

This chain links TRBV5-1 with TRBJ2-2, with D perhaps matching TRBD2 (6 bases). CDR1 is SGHRS, CDR2 YFSETQ, per germline. V lost 0 bases and J 4 bases, leaving 10 bases between the germline ends. The CDR3 loop spans 15 amino acids. Written as DNA, the CDR3 is TGCGCCAGCAGCTTGGTAGGGACTGCCACCGGGGAGCTGTTTTTT. It is translated as CASSLVGTATGELFF.

Concerning this clone itself: The junction departs from germline at one end; a sequencing error may be responsible. The CDR3 coding sequence is TGTTCCAGCAGCTTAGGCATTAGCGCCAGCACAGATACGCAGTATTTT. It specifies CSSSLGISASTDTQYF. The rearrangement links TRBV7-9 to TRBJ2-3, with a tentative D call TRBD2 (5 bases). The germline CDR1 and CDR2 sequences are SEHNR and FQNEAQ (reference sequence). The length of the CDR3 is 16 residues.

The V gene is TRBV7-6, the J gene TRBJ2-2; D may be TRBD2 (5 bases). The V gene's germline CDR1 is SGHVS and CDR2 FNYEAQ. The CDR3 covers 16 residues. V was trimmed by 4 bases and J by 1 base, leaving 13 bases between them. In DNA, the CDR3 is TGTGCCAGCAGCTCGAGAGAGGGCGTGAACACCGGGGAGCTGTTTTTT. Amino acid sequence: CASSSREGVNTGELFF.

The chain employs TRBV19 and TRBJ2-2; 8 nucleotides agree with TRBD1. The CDR3 length is 16 residues. The germline V gene has CDR1 LNHDA and CDR2 SQIVND (reference sequence). V gave up 3 bases and J gave up 4 bases; unmatched junction bases: 7. The CDR3 spells CASSINRGSSTGELFF. The CDR3, as DNA: TGTGCCAGTAGTATTAACAGGGGGTCTAGCACCGGGGAGCTGTTTTTT.

This clone came up once. One end of the junction is discordant with germline, which a read error may explain. V usage is TRBV18 and J usage is TRBJ2-2, with 7 positions matching TRBD2. Germline V gene lookup returns CDR1 KGHSH and CDR2 LQKENI. The length of the CDR3 is 16 residues. The CDR3 DNA is TGTGCCAGCCCACCCAACCCTAGCGGCAACACCGGGGAGCTGTTTTTT. Translated, it gives CASPPNPSGNTGELFF.

J is TRBJ1-5 and V is TRBV6-1, with 7 bases identical to TRBD1. This CDR3 is built from 14 residues. In germline, CDR1 is MNHNS, CDR2 SASEGT. Germline trimming cut 6 bases from V and 4 bases from J; bases unmatched to any gene: 6. The CDR3 protein is CASSRGTGNQPQHF. CDR3 nucleotide sequence: TGTGCCAGCAGCAGGGGGACTGGGAATCAGCCCCAGCATTTT.

V and J are TRBV19 and TRBJ1-5, with a tentative D call TRBD1 (6 bases). This CDR3 is built from 16 residues. Germline-derived CDR1 and CDR2 are LNHDA and SQIVND (reference sequence). The ends were cut back, 0 bases at V and 0 bases at J, with 9 bases in the middle. CDR3 region: CASSIDGQPSNQPQHF. CDR3 nucleotide sequence: TGTGCCAGTAGTATAGACGGACAGCCTAGCAATCAGCCCCAGCATTTT. Full variable domain (rest looked up from reference TRBV19 and TRBJ1-5): DGGITQSPKYLFRKEGQNVTLSCEQNLNHDAMYWYRQDPGQGLRLIYYSQIVNDFQKGDIAEGYSVSREKKESFPLTVTSAQKNPTAFYLCASSIDGQPSNQPQHFGDGTRLSIL.

The sample holds a few counts of this clone. The rearrangement uses TRBV27 and TRBJ1-1; D not certain. This CDR3 has 15 amino acids. The germline V and J ends were trimmed by 2 bases and 1 base, with 11 bases remaining between them. Germline V gene sequence: CDR1 MNHEY, CDR2 SMNVEV (reference sequence). CDR3 sequence (DNA): TGTGCCAGCAGTTTACGTACGGAGGGGAACACTGAAGCTTTCTTT. This codes for CASSLRTEGNTEAFF.

This chain connects TRBV18 to TRBJ2-7, with 10 bases lining up with TRBD2. Unmatched junction bases numbered 4, after V lost 3 bases and J lost 5 bases. This CDR3 comprises 14 residues. CDR1 is KGHSH and CDR2 is LQKENI in the germline V gene. CDR3 nucleotides: TGTGCCAGCTCACCGGCTAGCGGGGGTCACGAGCAGTACTTC. It translates to CASSPASGGHEQYF.

This clone came up a few times. The chain recombines TRBV11-2 with TRBJ2-3; no reliable D call. V lost 6 bases and J 1 base, leaving 8 bases between the germline ends. Germline V gene lookup returns CDR1 SGHAT and CDR2 FQNNGV. This CDR3 contains 13 residues. The CDR3 region is CASRALGTDTQYF. CDR3 coding DNA: TGTGCCAGCAGGGCTCTGGGCACAGATACGCAGTATTTT.

This clone was observed at least ten times. V usage is TRBV6-4 and J usage is TRBJ2-7; D possibly corresponds to TRBD1 (6 bases). CDR1 and CDR2 (germline): MRHNA, SNTAGT. V was shortened by 5 bases and J by 2 bases, with 13 bases between the two germline ends. The CDR3 has 14 residues. The CDR3 sequence: CASSLQQGPYEQYF. CDR3 coding DNA: TGTGCCAGCAGTCTTCAACAGGGACCCTACGAGCAGTACTTC.

This chain joins TRBV5-6 and TRBJ2-5; tentative D call: TRBD1 (6 bases). CDR1 is SGHDT and CDR2 is YYEEEE in the germline V gene. The V end lost 2 bases, the J end lost 3 bases, and 11 bases lay between the germline ends. This CDR3 is 14 amino acids long. For the CDR3, the DNA is TGTGCCAGCAGCTTCATTGGGACAAAAGAGACCCAGTACTTC. It is translated as CASSFIGTKETQYF.

The chain joins TRBV6-1 to TRBJ2-3, with 7 bases matching TRBD1. Germline V gene sequence: CDR1 MNHNS, CDR2 SASEGT. The CDR3 has 15 amino acids. Germline trimming cut 1 base from V and 4 bases from J; bases unmatched to any gene: 5. For the CDR3, the DNA is TGTGCCAGCAGTGAAGAACAGGGGTACGCAGATACGCAGTATTTT. Translation gives CASSEEQGYADTQYF.

This chain links TRBV5-1 with TRBJ2-6; D remains unclear. The germline V and J ends were trimmed by 1 base and 0 bases, with 5 bases remaining between them. This CDR3 has 15 amino acids. Looked up from germline, CDR1 is SGHRS and CDR2 is YFSETQ. The CDR3, as DNA: TGCGCCAGCAGCTTGACAGTCTCTGGGGCCAACGTCCTGACTTTC. Translation gives CASSLTVSGANVLTF. Looking up the rest from reference TRBV5-1 and TRBJ2-6 gives the full variable domain: KAGVTQTPRYLIKTRGQQVTLSCSPISGHRSVSWYQQTPGQGLQFLFEYFSETQRNKGNFPGRFSGRQFSNSRSEMNVSTLELGDSALYLCASSLTVSGANVLTFGAGSRLTVL.

Only a few counts were recorded for this clone. V usage is TRBV5-1 and J usage is TRBJ2-5; 14 nucleotides agree with TRBD2. The V and J ends lost 2 bases and 5 bases, in that order; junction bases with no gene match: 5. CDR1 and CDR2 (germline): SGHRS, YFSETQ. CDR3 size: 16 residues. CDR3 coding DNA: TGCGCCAGCAGCTTCGGACTAGCGGGGGGCAGGGAGACCCAGTACTTC. It specifies CASSFGLAGGRETQYF.